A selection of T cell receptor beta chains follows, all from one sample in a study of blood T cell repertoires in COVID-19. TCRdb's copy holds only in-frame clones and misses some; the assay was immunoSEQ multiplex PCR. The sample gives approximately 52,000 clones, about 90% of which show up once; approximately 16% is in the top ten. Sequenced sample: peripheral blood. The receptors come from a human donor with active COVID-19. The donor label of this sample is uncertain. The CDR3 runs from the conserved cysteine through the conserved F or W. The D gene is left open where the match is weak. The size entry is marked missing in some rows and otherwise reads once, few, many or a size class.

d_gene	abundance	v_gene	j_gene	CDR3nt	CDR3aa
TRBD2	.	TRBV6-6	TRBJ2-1	TGTGCCAGCAGTAGCGGGGGGGCAGCCTACAATGAGCAGTTCTTC	CASSSGGAAYNEQFF
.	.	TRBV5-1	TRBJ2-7	TGCGCCAGCAGCTTGGGTCAGGTTTCTTCCCCTGGGCAGTACTTC	CASSLGQVSSPGQYF
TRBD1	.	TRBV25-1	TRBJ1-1	TGTGCCAGCAGTGCCCGACAGGGGAGGAACACTGAAGCTTTCTTT	CASSARQGRNTEAFF
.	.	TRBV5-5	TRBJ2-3	TGTGCCAGCAGAGGACAGCTCACAGATACGCAGTATTTT	CASRGQLTDTQYF
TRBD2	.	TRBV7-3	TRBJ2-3	TGTGCCAGCAGCTCGGGACTAGAAACAGATACGCAGTATTTT	CASSSGLETDTQYF
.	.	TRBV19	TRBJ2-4	TGTGCCAGTAGTATCCGGGGACTGGGCAAAAACATTCAGTACTTC	CASSIRGLGKNIQYF
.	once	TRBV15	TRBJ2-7	TGTGCCACCAGCAGAGATAGGGCAGGGCTATACGAGCAGTACTTC	CATSRDRAGLYEQYF
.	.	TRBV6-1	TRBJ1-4	TGTGCCAGCAGTGAAGCAGGGGGTCCGTATGAAAAACTGTTTTTT	CASSEAGGPYEKLFF
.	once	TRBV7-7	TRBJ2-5	TGTGCTAGCAGCTTAGATCGAGGCAGGGGCCAAGAGACCCAGTACTTC	CASSLDRGRGQETQYF
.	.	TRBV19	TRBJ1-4	TGTGCCAGTAGTGAAGCCAGGAAAGATGAAAAACTGTTTTTT	CASSEARKDEKLFF
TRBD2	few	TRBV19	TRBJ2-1	TGTGCCAGTAGTTCTAGCGGGGGCCGCAATGAGCAGTTCTTC	CASSSSGGRNEQFF
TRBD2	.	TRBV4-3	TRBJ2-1	TGCGCCAGCAGCCAAGATGGAGTGCGACTAGCGGGGACATACAATGAGCAGTTCTTC	CASSQDGVRLAGTYNEQFF
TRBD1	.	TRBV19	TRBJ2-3	TGTGCCAGCCCGACAGGGTCCAGGTTGGTCGATACGCAGTATTTT	CASPTGSRLVDTQYF
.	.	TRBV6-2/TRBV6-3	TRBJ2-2	TGTGCCAGCAGTTACGAAACTGGACAAACGAACACCGGGGAGCTGTTTTTT	CASSYETGQTNTGELFF
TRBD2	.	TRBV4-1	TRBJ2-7	TGCGCCAGCAGCCGGAGCGGGGGGGCCTTAACGCACGAGCAGTACTTC	CASSRSGGALTHEQYF
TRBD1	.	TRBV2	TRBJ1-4	TGTGCCAGCCGGACAGGGGGTAAAACAACTAATGAAAAACTGTTTTTT	CASRTGGKTTNEKLFF
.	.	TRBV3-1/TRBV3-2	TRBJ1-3	TGTGCCAGCAGCCATTCACGGAACAGGGAAGGAGGAAACACCATATATTTT	CASSHSRNREGGNTIYF
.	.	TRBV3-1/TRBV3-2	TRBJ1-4	TGTGCCAGCAGCCAAGCAGACAGGCCCTCCAATGAAAAACTGTTTTTT	CASSQADRPSNEKLFF
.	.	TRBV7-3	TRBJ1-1	TGTGCCAGCAGCTTAAGGGGGCCTGCGGACCTTATGAACACTGAAGCTTTCTTT	CASSLRGPADLMNTEAFF
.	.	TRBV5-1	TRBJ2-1	TGCGCCAGCTCCCGCGGGGGCCTTACCTACAATGAGCAGTTCTTC	CASSRGGLTYNEQFF
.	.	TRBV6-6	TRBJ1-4	TGTGCCAGCAGTCGGAGAGACATCGCAACTAATGAAAAACTGTTTTTT	CASSRRDIATNEKLFF
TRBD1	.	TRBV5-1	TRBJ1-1	TGCGCCAGCAGCCCGGGTTTGGGACAGGGGAACACTGAAGCTTTCTTT	CASSPGLGQGNTEAFF
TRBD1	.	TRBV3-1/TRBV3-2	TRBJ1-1	TGTGCCAGCAGCCCGACAGGGGGCGCAGGAGTAGACACTGAAGCTTTCTTT	CASSPTGGAGVDTEAFF
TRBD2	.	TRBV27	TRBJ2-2	TGTGCCAGCAGCTTTAGCGGGGGGAAAGCCGGGGAGCTGTTTTTT	CASSFSGGKAGELFF
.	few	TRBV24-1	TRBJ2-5	TGTGCCACCAGTGATCCCGACAGGAGACCAGGGGCCCAGTACTTC	CATSDPDRRPGAQYF
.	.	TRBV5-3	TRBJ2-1	TGTGCCAGAAGCCGTAACAGGATGAGCTCCTACAATGAGCAGTTCTTC	CARSRNRMSSYNEQFF
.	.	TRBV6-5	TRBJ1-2	TGTGCCAGCTCCGGACAGACATGGTCCTATGGCTACACCTTC	CASSGQTWSYGYTF
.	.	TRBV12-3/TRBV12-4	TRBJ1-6	TGTGCCAGCAGTTTTAGTTTGTCTCCCCTCCACTTT	CASSFSLSPLHF
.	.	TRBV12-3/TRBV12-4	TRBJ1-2	TGTGCCAGCAGTTTAGCGCTAGGAAATGGCTACACCTTC	CASSLALGNGYTF
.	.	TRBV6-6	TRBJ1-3	TGTGCCAGCAGCCCGGGGGGGAATGGAAACACCATATATTTT	CASSPGGNGNTIYF
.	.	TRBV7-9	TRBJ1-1	TGTGCCAGCAGGAGGGATACGAACACTGAAGCTTTCTTT	CASRRDTNTEAFF
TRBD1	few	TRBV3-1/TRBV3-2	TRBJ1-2	TGTGCCAGCACCCAAATGGGGAGGACAGGGAACTATGGCTACACCTTC	CASTQMGRTGNYGYTF
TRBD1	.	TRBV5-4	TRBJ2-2	TGTGCCAGCACCTTCGCAGCGGGACAGGGACGTACCGGGGAGCTGTTTTTT	CASTFAAGQGRTGELFF
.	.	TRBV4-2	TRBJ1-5	TGTGCCAGCAGCCAATCACAGGTCTCAGTTCAGCCCCAGCATTTT	CASSQSQVSVQPQHF
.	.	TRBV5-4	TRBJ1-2	TGTGCCAGCAGCTTGGCGGATCAGGGATTTCATGGCTACACCTTC	CASSLADQGFHGYTF
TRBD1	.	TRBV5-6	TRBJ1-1	TGTGCCAGCAGGCGGGGACAGTTGAACACTGAAGCTTTCTTT	CASRRGQLNTEAFF
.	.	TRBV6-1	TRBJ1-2	TGTGCCAGCAGTGAACCATCGGACAGAGCTAACTATGGCTACACCTTC	CASSEPSDRANYGYTF
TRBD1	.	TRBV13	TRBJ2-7	TGTGCCAGCAGCCCAACAGATCCGGGACAGGACCACGGGGAGTACTTC	CASSPTDPGQDHGEYF
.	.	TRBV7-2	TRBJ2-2	TGTGCCAGCACCCCCCAGTACTGGACATCGAACACCGGGGAGCTGTTTTTT	CASTPQYWTSNTGELFF
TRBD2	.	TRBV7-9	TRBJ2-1	TGTGCCAGCAGCTTATACGGGGGGGCGTACAATGAGCAGTTCTTC	CASSLYGGAYNEQFF
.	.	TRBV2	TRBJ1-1	TGTGCCAGCAGCAAGGGGCAGGGGAGCTCTGAAGCTTTCTTT	CASSKGQGSSEAFF
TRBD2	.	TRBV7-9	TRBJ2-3	TGTGCCAGCAGCCGACCCCCTAGCGGGCCTAGCACAGATACGCAGTATTTT	CASSRPPSGPSTDTQYF
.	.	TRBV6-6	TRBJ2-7	TGTGCCAGCAGTCCCTGGGACTCCCCCTACGAGCAGTACTTC	CASSPWDSPYEQYF
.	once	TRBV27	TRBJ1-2	TGTGCCAGCAGTGCTCCGGGATCTACTGGCTACACCTTC	CASSAPGSTGYTF
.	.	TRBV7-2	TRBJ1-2	TGTGCCAGCAGCCAAGGGACATCTAACTATGGCTACACCTTC	CASSQGTSNYGYTF
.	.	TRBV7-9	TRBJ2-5	TGTGCCAGCAGTTCCGGGGGAGTACCAGAGACCCAGTACTTC	CASSSGGVPETQYF
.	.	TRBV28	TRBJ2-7	TGTGCCAGCAGGAGGACTGCCTCCTACGAGCAGTACTTC	CASRRTASYEQYF
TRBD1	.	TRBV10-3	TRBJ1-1	TGTGCCAGCGACACCGGGACAGGGTGGACCACTGAAGCTTTCTTT	CASDTGTGWTTEAFF
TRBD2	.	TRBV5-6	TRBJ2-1	TGTGCCAGCAGCTTGTGGACTAGCGGGGGCTACAATGAGCAGTTCTTC	CASSLWTSGGYNEQFF
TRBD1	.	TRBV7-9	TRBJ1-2	TGTGCCAGCAGCTTGGGACAGGTCTATGGCTACACCTTC	CASSLGQVYGYTF
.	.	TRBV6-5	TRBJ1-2	TGTGCCACCCTGTGGGGCAGAATCGGCTATGGCTACACCTTC	CATLWGRIGYGYTF
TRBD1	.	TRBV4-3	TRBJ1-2	TGCGCCAGCAGCCAAGATCGGGGACAGGGGAGAGGTGGCTACACCTTC	CASSQDRGQGRGGYTF